This TCR beta chain was observed in a study of control samples from healthy donors and cancer patients. Sequencing used immunoSEQ multiplex PCR; TCRdb keeps in-frame clones, though not all of them. This table holds about 180,000 clones, 75% to 95% found once. V was trimmed by 7 bases and J by 3 bases, leaving 13 bases between them. The CDR3 runs 13 residues. In germline, CDR1 is SGHTA, CDR2 FQGNSA. The V and J genes are TRBV7-2 and TRBJ2-7; D gene ambiguous. The sequenced sample was blood. The clonotype comes from a middle-aged woman in good health. CDR3 coding DNA: TGTGCCAGCACCACCCAGGATTACTACGAGCAGTACTTC. Protein product: CASTTQDYYEQYF.